Shown below are 29 T cell receptor beta chains from a single sample sequenced in a study of shared clonotypes between healthy human individuals. TCRdb keeps only in-frame clones here, not all; method: immunoSEQ multiplex PCR. The data contain around 1.4 million clones, just under 99% of them singletons. Material for sequencing was naive CD4+ T cells sorted from blood. Subset indicated: CD45RA+ positively selected. The receptors stem from a man aged 30 to 39 in good health.

This chain uses TRBV4-2 with TRBJ2-5; the match to TRBD2 covers 13 bases. The CDR3 is 17 residues long. The V gene's germline CDR1 is LGHNA and CDR2 YNFKEQ. V dropped 0 bases and J dropped 5; count of bases not matched to a gene: 6. The CDR3 coding sequence is TGTGCCAGCAGCCAAGAGCCTCGGACTAGCGGGAGTGAGACCCAGTACTTC. Residues: CASSQEPRTSGSETQYF.

This rearrangement joins TRBV6-1 to TRBJ2-7, with TRBD2 as a possible D gene (7 bases). V shed 5 bases and J shed 2 bases, with 16 bases lying between them. This CDR3 contains 15 residues. Germline CDR1 is MNHNS and CDR2 is SASEGT. CDR3 region: CASSSRGAGAYEQYF. The CDR3 DNA is TGTGCCAGCAGTAGTCGGGGGGCGGGGGCCTACGAGCAGTACTTC.

CDR3 loop: CASSLGATLSQETQYF. In nucleotides, the CDR3 is TGTGCCAGCAGCTTGGGTGCGACGCTAAGCCAAGAGACCCAGTACTTC. The gene calls are TRBV5-6 and TRBJ2-5; no definite D call. V lost 0 bases and J 1 base, leaving 13 bases between the germline ends. Germline V lookup: CDR1 SGHDT, CDR2 YYEEEE. The CDR3 is 16 residues long.

The chain combines TRBV15 with TRBJ2-7; D gene uncertain. The CDR3 has 14 amino acids. CDR1 and CDR2 (germline): LNHNV, YYDKDF (reference sequence). Trimming shortened V by 2 bases and J by 2 bases, and 10 bases separated the two germline ends. The CDR3 sequence is CATSRRRTAYEQYF. The CDR3 coding sequence is TGTGCCACCAGCAGACGACGGACCGCCTACGAGCAGTACTTC.

With regard to this clone: At one end the junction does not follow the germline gene, possibly because of a read error. The V call is TRBV5-1, the J call TRBJ2-7; 7 bases agree with TRBD2. This CDR3 spans 16 amino acids. CDR1 and CDR2 (germline): SGHRS, YFSETQ. Here the CDR3 reads CASSLTAGVFSHEQYF. The CDR3 DNA reads TGCGCCAGCAGCTTGACGGCGGGAGTGTTCTCCCACGAGCAGTACTTC.

The chain employs TRBV5-1 and TRBJ2-7; 8 nucleotides agree with TRBD2. CDR3 length equals 15 residues. CDR1 and CDR2 (germline): SGHRS, YFSETQ. J gave up 5 bases and V 4 bases, and 11 bases lay outside the gene matches. Here the CDR3 DNA reads TGCGCCAGCAGCCCAGGTTCCGGGGGGGTTGACGAGCAGTACTTC. Amino acid sequence: CASSPGSGGVDEQYF.

V is TRBV5-4 and J is TRBJ1-4; 7 bases fit TRBD1. With V trimmed by 5 bases and J by 8 bases, 9 bases remained unmatched. The CDR3 runs to 14 residues. CDR1 is SGHNT, CDR2 YYREEE, per germline (reference sequence). This CDR3 is CASSSGGEEEKLFF. DNA of the CDR3: TGTGCCAGCAGTTCAGGGGGGGAGGAAGAAAAACTGTTTTTT.

The chain is built from TRBV11-2 and TRBJ2-7; 12 bases agree with TRBD2. The CDR3 sequence is 18 residues long. Trimming cost V 4 bases and J 1 base; bases outside gene matches: 11. CDR1 is SGHAT and CDR2 is FQNNGV in the germline V gene. CDR3 loop: CASSWAPTSGSLSYEQYF. In DNA form, the CDR3 reads TGTGCCAGCAGCTGGGCCCCGACTAGCGGGAGTTTGTCCTACGAGCAGTACTTC. Combining the CDR3 with reference TRBV11-2 and TRBJ2-7 gives the whole variable domain EAGVAQSPRYKIIEKRQSVAFWCNPISGHATLYWYQQILGQGPKLLIQFQNNGVVDDSQLPKDRFSAERLKGVDSTLKIQPAKLEDSAVYLCASSWAPTSGSLSYEQYFGPGTRLTVT.

The chain links TRBV29-1 to TRBJ2-2; 12 bases match TRBD2. Germline values: CDR1 SQVTM, CDR2 ANQGSEA. The ends lost 5 bases at V and 2 bases at J; junction bases unmatched: 3. This CDR3 has 15 amino acids. CDR3 in DNA: TGCAGCGTTCTAGCGGGAGGGATTAACACCGGGGAGCTGTTTTTT. Translated, it gives CSVLAGGINTGELFF.

The J gene is TRBJ2-1, the V gene TRBV11-1; possible D gene TRBD1, 5 bases. V was cut by 4 bases and J by 8 bases, with 18 bases left in between. Germline lookup yields CDR1 SGHAT and CDR2 FQDESV (reference sequence). The CDR3 runs to 15 residues. Here the CDR3 DNA reads TGTGCCAGCAGCTCCCTCCAGGGAAATGTCGATGAGCAGTTCTTC. Translated, it gives CASSSLQGNVDEQFF.

This clone was seen a single time. The chain is built from TRBV10-3 and TRBJ2-7; TRBD2 agrees at 15 bases. This CDR3 contains 16 residues. The germline gives CDR1 ENHRY, CDR2 SYGVKD. V gave up 4 bases and J gave up 5 bases; unmatched junction bases: 6. Written as DNA, the CDR3 is TGTGCCATCAGTGGGGGACTAGCGGGAGGTCCCAACGAGCAGTACTTC. This sequence encodes CAISGGLAGGPNEQYF.

V gene TRBV7-8 combines with J gene TRBJ2-3; 9 bases agree with TRBD2. The CDR3 length is 19 residues. Germline CDR1 is SGHVS and CDR2 is FQNEAQ. The ends lost 1 base at V and 0 bases at J; junction bases unmatched: 11. DNA of the CDR3: TGTGCCAGCAGCTTAGAAGGGGCGGGAGGGCGTATTAGCACAGATACGCAGTATTTT. Its protein is CASSLEGAGGRISTDTQYF.

Comments on this clone: Other nucleotide sequences in the sample specify the same CDR3. The chain recombines TRBV19 with TRBJ2-7; TRBD2 is a possible D gene (6 bases). Germline CDR1 is LNHDA and CDR2 is SQIVND (reference sequence). The CDR3 totals 13 residues. V lost 8 bases to trimming and J lost 3 bases, with 14 bases between them. The CDR3 bases are TGTGCCAGTTCTCAGGCCGGGAGCTACGAGCAGTACTTC. Its protein product is CASSQAGSYEQYF.

This clone showed up just once. This chain uses TRBV5-4 with TRBJ2-5, with TRBD1 identical over 8 bases. The CDR3 sequence is 15 residues long. With V trimmed by 4 bases and J by 5 bases, 10 bases remained unmatched. Germline loops: CDR1 SGHNT, CDR2 YYREEE (reference sequence). The CDR3 DNA is TGTGCCAGCAGCCGGGCACAGGGGGGTCGTGAGACCCAGTACTTC. It yields the protein CASSRAQGGRETQYF.

J is TRBJ1-1 and V is TRBV7-9; maybe TRBD1 (5 bases). Germline-derived CDR1 and CDR2 are SEHNR and FQNEAQ (reference sequence). The CDR3 length is 17 residues. V shed 6 bases and J shed 7 bases, with 27 bases lying between them. The chain's CDR3 is CASSSREEKPRTGEAFF. CDR3 coding DNA: TGTGCCAGCAGTTCTAGGGAAGAAAAACCTCGAACAGGTGAAGCTTTCTTT.

The count of this clone is one. This rearrangement joins TRBV5-4 to TRBJ1-1; TRBD1 aligns across 9 bases. Per germline, CDR1 SGHNT and CDR2 YYREEE (reference sequence). This CDR3 has 13 amino acids. The V and J ends lost 4 bases and 7 bases, in that order; junction bases with no gene match: 5. This chain's CDR3 is CASSRQGGIEAFF. The DNA for the CDR3 is TGTGCCAGCAGCCGACAGGGGGGAATTGAAGCTTTCTTT.

The chain links TRBV29-1 to TRBJ2-5; weak D call: TRBD2 (6 bases). Germline V gives CDR1 SQVTM, CDR2 ANQGSEA. The length of the CDR3 is 12 residues. Trimming took 8 bases from V and 9 from J, leaving 19 bases between them. The CDR3 here is CSFWDGEESQYF. CDR3 bases: TGCAGCTTCTGGGACGGGGAGGAGTCCCAGTACTTC.

This clone was observed a single time. This chain connects TRBV28 to TRBJ1-5; 7 bases agree with TRBD1. The CDR3 covers 20 residues. V trimming: 3 bases; J trimming: 2 bases; junction bases outside the gene matches: 19. The germline V gene has CDR1 MDHEN and CDR2 SYDVKM. The CDR3 DNA sequence: TGTGCCAGCAGTTTCGGGGGCGGGACGGACAGGATTGCCGGCAATCAGCCCCAGCATTTT. It yields the protein CASSFGGGTDRIAGNQPQHF.

The chain combines TRBV25-1 with TRBJ2-1; 7 bases agree with TRBD2. The trim removed 6 bases at V and 6 bases at J, leaving 5 bases unmatched. This CDR3 contains 13 residues. Germline V gives CDR1 MGHDK, CDR2 SYGVNS. The chain's CDR3 is CASSPGTINEQFF. In DNA, the CDR3 is TGTGCCAGCAGCCCCGGGACTATCAATGAGCAGTTCTTC.

This chain uses TRBV28 with TRBJ2-2; 7 bases fit TRBD2. After removal of 5 bases from V and 1 base from J, the junction contained 10 bases not matched to a gene. The CDR3 totals 17 residues. The germline V gene encodes CDR1 MDHEN and CDR2 SYDVKM. The CDR3 bases are TGTGCCAGCAGTGCGTCTGGGAGGGGAGGGAACACCGGGGAGCTGTTTTTT. Translating gives CASSASGRGGNTGELFF.

This chain uses TRBV9 with TRBJ2-2; a possible D gene is TRBD2 (5 bases). Germline values: CDR1 SGDLS, CDR2 YYNGEE. Trimming stripped 3 bases from V and 7 bases from J, with 13 bases between. The CDR3 runs 14 residues. CDR3 nucleotides: TGTGCCAGCAGCGCCCAGCGGCTAGGCGGGGAGCTGTTTTTT. Translating it yields CASSAQRLGGELFF.

V and J are TRBV29-1 and TRBJ1-1, with 8 bases identical to TRBD1. Germline CDR1 reads SQVTM; CDR2 reads ANQGSEA. Trimming took 6 bases from V and 6 from J; bases not matched to a gene: 3. This CDR3 comprises 11 residues. The CDR3 is CSVQGAAEAFF. Written as DNA, the CDR3 is TGCAGCGTCCAGGGGGCAGCTGAAGCTTTCTTT.

In the case of this clone: Other DNA sequences in the sample encode the same CDR3. CDR3 residues: CASSLGSASYEQYF. In nucleotides, the CDR3 is TGCGCCAGCAGCTTGGGGTCGGCCTCCTACGAGCAGTACTTC. The chain uses TRBV5-1 and TRBJ2-7; D uncertain. CDR1 SGHRS and CDR2 YFSETQ come from the germline V gene. There are 14 residues in the CDR3. Deletions cut 0 bases from V and 0 bases from J, with 7 bases between. The variable domain in full, with the rest retrieved from reference TRBV5-1 and TRBJ2-7, is KAGVTQTPRYLIKTRGQQVTLSCSPISGHRSVSWYQQTPGQGLQFLFEYFSETQRNKGNFPGRFSGRQFSNSRSEMNVSTLELGDSALYLCASSLGSASYEQYFGPGTRLTVT.

This chain connects TRBV4-2 to TRBJ1-4, with D maybe TRBD1 (6 bases). Between the trimmed V and J ends, which lost 5 bases and 8 bases, there was a span of 21 bases. The CDR3 consists of 16 residues. Germline V gene sequence: CDR1 LGHNA, CDR2 YNFKEQ. DNA for the CDR3: TGTGCCAGCAGCACGCGACAGCCCGAGCAGGGGGAAAAACTGTTTTTT. This encodes CASSTRQPEQGEKLFF.

The chain joins TRBV7-9 to TRBJ1-5, with 8 bases lining up with TRBD1. Trimming cost V 8 bases and J 3 bases; bases outside gene matches: 12. CDR1 SEHNR and CDR2 FQNEAQ come from the germline V gene (reference sequence). The length of the CDR3 is 16 residues. The CDR3 is CASSNDRGSVNQPQHF. For the CDR3, the DNA is TGTGCCAGCTCCAACGACAGGGGAAGTGTCAATCAGCCCCAGCATTTT.

The CDR3 reads CASRDRANTEAFF. The CDR3 bases are TGTGCCAGCAGGGACAGGGCGAACACTGAAGCTTTCTTT. This chain joins TRBV7-9 and TRBJ1-1, with 8 bases identical to TRBD1. The CDR3 extends over 13 amino acids. V lost 6 bases to trimming and J lost 1 base; unmatched junction nucleotides: 1. Per germline, CDR1 SEHNR and CDR2 FQNEAQ (reference sequence).

The V and J genes are TRBV5-1 and TRBJ2-7, with no clear D. V was trimmed by 2 bases and J by 0 bases, leaving 18 bases between them. The CDR3 covers 17 residues. Germline CDR1 reads SGHRS; CDR2 reads YFSETQ. CDR3 residues: CASSLWATVSYSYEQYF. Written as DNA, the CDR3 is TGCGCCAGCAGCTTATGGGCAACGGTCTCCTACTCCTACGAGCAGTACTTC.

The chain carries TRBV27 and TRBJ2-7, with D hard to call. CDR3 length equals 12 residues. Germline loops: CDR1 MNHEY, CDR2 SMNVEV (reference sequence). V was pared by 4 bases and J by 6 bases, with 10 bases between. The DNA of the CDR3 is TGTGCCAGCAGTTCTCCCTTAGGCGAGCAGTACTTC. It is translated as CASSSPLGEQYF.

The chain recombines TRBV18 with TRBJ2-1; TRBD1 might be the D (5 bases). Germline V gene lookup returns CDR1 KGHSH and CDR2 LQKENI. With 0 bases removed from V and 9 bases from J, the gap between germline ends came to 15 bases. This CDR3 contains 15 residues. In nucleotides, the CDR3 is TGTGCCAGCTCACCACCGAACAGGATGTCAAGTGAGCAGTTCTTC. Translating gives CASSPPNRMSSEQFF.